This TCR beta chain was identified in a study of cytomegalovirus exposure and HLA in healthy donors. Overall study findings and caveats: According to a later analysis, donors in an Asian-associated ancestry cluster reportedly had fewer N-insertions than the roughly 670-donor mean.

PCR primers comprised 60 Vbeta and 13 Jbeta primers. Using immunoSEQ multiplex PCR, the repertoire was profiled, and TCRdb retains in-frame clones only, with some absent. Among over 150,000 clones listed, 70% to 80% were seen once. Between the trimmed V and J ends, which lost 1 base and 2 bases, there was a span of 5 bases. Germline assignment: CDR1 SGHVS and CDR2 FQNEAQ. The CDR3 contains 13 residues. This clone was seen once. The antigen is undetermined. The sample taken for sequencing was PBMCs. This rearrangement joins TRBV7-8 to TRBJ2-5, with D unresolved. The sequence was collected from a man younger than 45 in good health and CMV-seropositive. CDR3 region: CASSLGGQETQYF. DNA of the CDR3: TGTGCCAGCAGCTTAGGCGGACAAGAGACCCAGTACTTC. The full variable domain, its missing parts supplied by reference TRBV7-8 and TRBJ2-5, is GAGVSQSPRYKVAKRGQDVALRCDPISGHVSLFWYQQALGQGPEFLTYFQNEAQLDKSGLPSDRFFAERPEGSVSTLKIQRTQQEDSAVYLCASSLGGQETQYFGPGTRLLVL.